The clone carrying this T cell receptor (beta chain) has a handful of counts. The data were taken from a study of blood T cell repertoires in COVID-19. Study in general: COVID-19 samples collected from the United States, Italy and Spain covered acute and convalescent phases. PBMCs, B-cell-depleted T cells, or T cells provided the cDNA or gDNA that made up the material.

The V gene's germline CDR1 is SGHTS and CDR2 YDEGEE. V gave up 4 bases and J gave up 10 bases; unmatched junction bases: 10. The CDR3 is 14 amino acids. In the original workflow: Reference gene primer amplification gave nucleated cell count estimates. Assay: immunoSEQ multiplex PCR; the TCRdb copy retains only in-frame clones and omits some. V and J calls and clone size come straight from that table; D and trimming were deduced from the DNA. The data show more than 85,000 clones, about four fifths seen once. The chain links TRBV5-8 to TRBJ1-1; 10 bases line up with TRBD1. The specimen was peripheral blood. This receptor was identified in a woman between 65 and 79 years old with acute or convalescent COVID-19. The CDR3 DNA reads TGTGCCAGCAGCCTTGACAGGGGGCTTACCTCAGCTTTCTTT. It specifies CASSLDRGLTSAFF.